This T cell receptor beta chain was profiled in a study of blood T cell repertoires in COVID-19. Profiling relied on immunoSEQ multiplex PCR, and the TCRdb table lists in-frame clones only, not all of them. Among around 250,000 clones listed, roughly nine tenths were seen once. The sample was PBMCs or T cells enriched from blood (not recorded which). The TCR originated in a human donor in a cohort exposed to, infected with or recovered from COVID-19 (not recorded which). The donor label of this sample is uncertain.

Here the CDR3 reads CASKGGRGSGYTF. Written as DNA, the CDR3 is TGTGCCAGTAAAGGGGGACGGGGAAGCGGCTACACCTTC. V gene TRBV19 combines with J gene TRBJ1-2; the D gene is possibly TRBD1 (6 bases). Trimming removed 7 bases at V and 8 bases at J, with 17 bases between. This CDR3 is 13 amino acids long. Germline CDR1 is LNHDA and CDR2 is SQIVND (reference sequence).